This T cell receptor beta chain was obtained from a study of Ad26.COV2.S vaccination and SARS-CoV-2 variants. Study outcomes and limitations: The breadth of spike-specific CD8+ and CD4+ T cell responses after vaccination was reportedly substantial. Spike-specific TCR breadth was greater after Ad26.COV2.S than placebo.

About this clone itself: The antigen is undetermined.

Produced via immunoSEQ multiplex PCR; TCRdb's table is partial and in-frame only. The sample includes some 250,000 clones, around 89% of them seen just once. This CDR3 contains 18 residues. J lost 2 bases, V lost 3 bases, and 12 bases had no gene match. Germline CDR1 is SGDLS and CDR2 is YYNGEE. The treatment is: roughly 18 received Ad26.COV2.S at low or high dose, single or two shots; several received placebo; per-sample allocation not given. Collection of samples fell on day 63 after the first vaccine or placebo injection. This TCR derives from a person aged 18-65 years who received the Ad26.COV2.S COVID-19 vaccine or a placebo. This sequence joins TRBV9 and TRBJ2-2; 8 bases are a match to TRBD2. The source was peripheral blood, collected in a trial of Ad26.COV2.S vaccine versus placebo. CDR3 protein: CASSDSPGLAQNTGELFF. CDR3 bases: TGTGCCAGCAGCGACTCACCCGGACTAGCTCAAAACACCGGGGAGCTGTTTTTT.